This T cell receptor (beta chain) was profiled in a study of blood T cells in healthy people across ages. On the study more broadly: About one barcoded beta molecule per two T cells was the capture yield of template switching. Overall study results and limits: Strong correlation existed between TCR beta diversity and naive T cell percentage. While age rose, TCR beta diversity per million T cells dropped in a roughly linear way.

As to this clonotype: The antigen remains undetermined.

Primers used in a second PCR of roughly 7 to 12 cycles were a sample-barcoded 5' primer and a J-beta primer mix. TCRdb redid the calling of the 5' RACE reads with MiXCR, one entry per CDR3 protein. The sample has 650,000 or so distinct CDR3 sequences; over 40% are singletons. The V gene's germline CDR1 is SQVTM and CDR2 ANQGSEA. The CDR3 runs to 12 residues. V dropped 4 bases and J dropped 4 bases, with 9 bases sitting between them. The sequence came from a woman aged 80 or over in good health. The sequenced sample was blood. V usage is TRBV29-1 and J usage is TRBJ2-3; D is possibly TRBD2 (5 bases). CDR3 sequence (DNA): TGCAGCGTTGCCCTGGAGGCAGATACGCAGTATTTT. This sequence encodes CSVALEADTQYF.